This note documents a single T cell receptor beta chain sequence. Its antigen is not known. This record comes from a study of blood T cells in healthy people across ages. Sample-barcoded 5' priming and a J-beta primer mix drove a second PCR of roughly 6 to 12 cycles. TCRdb processed the 5' RACE reads anew with MiXCR; each CDR3 protein has one entry. The table lists roughly 1,500,000 distinct CDR3 sequences, around 42% of them singletons. Regarding the study as a whole: Nothing was known about donor CMV status, and this possibly confounded expanded clonotype changes. Naive CD4+ cells and diversity were both higher in long-lived donors than in aged donors.

The V and J ends lost 3 bases and 6 bases respectively, with 9 bases between them. The CDR3 runs to 14 residues. The material sequenced was blood. The chain couples TRBV12-3 or TRBV12-4 to TRBJ1-6; possibly TRBD1 for D (5 bases). The receptor comes from a woman between 18 and 29 years old in good health. Here the CDR3 reads CASSFRVGNSPLHF. The CDR3 coding sequence is TGTGCCAGCAGTTTCAGGGTGGGTAATTCACCCCTCCACTTT.